The 21 T cell receptor beta chains below come from one sample, sequenced in a study of cytomegalovirus exposure and HLA in healthy donors. Both 60 Vbeta primers and 13 Jbeta primers went into the PCR. Some clones are missing from TCRdb's copy, which holds only in-frame ones; the method was immunoSEQ multiplex PCR. The data contain roughly 100,000 clones, about two thirds of them singletons. The sequenced material came from PBMCs. The receptor source for this set is a female donor in good health and CMV-seronegative.

This clone was seen only a few times. The chain couples TRBV6-1 to TRBJ2-5; D might be TRBD2 (7 bases). Germline assignment: CDR1 MNHNS and CDR2 SASEGT. The CDR3 runs 15 residues. The ends were cut back, 5 bases at V and 1 base at J, with 14 bases in the middle. CDR3 sequence reads: CASSLERGGQETQYF. As DNA, the CDR3 is TGTGCCAGCAGTCTAGAGAGGGGGGGCCAAGAGACCCAGTACTTC.

As regards this clone: At one end, the junction sequence differs from germline, possibly due to a read error. The chain joins TRBV9 to TRBJ2-1; 11 bases map to TRBD2. Germline V gene lookup returns CDR1 SGDLS and CDR2 YYNGEE. CDR3 length equals 15 residues. The CDR3 is CASSVVAGGPNGQFF. The CDR3 region has the DNA TGTGCCAGCAGCGTAGTAGCGGGAGGGCCGAATGGGCAGTTCTTC.

In regard to this clone: The sample holds other DNA sequences that translate to the same CDR3. The rearrangement links TRBV27 to TRBJ2-5; TRBD1 agrees at 9 bases. The CDR3 spans 13 residues. The V segment lost 5 bases and the J segment 7 bases; nucleotides outside the gene matches: 5. In germline, CDR1 is MNHEY, CDR2 SMNVEV (reference sequence). The CDR3 loop reads CASSDRGFGTQYF. The CDR3 DNA reads TGTGCCAGCAGTGACAGGGGGTTCGGGACCCAGTACTTC.

The V and J genes are TRBV11-2 and TRBJ1-3; TRBD1 agrees at 7 bases. V lost 4 bases, J lost 4 bases, and 10 bases stayed unmatched. The CDR3 consists of 16 residues. Germline CDR1 reads SGHAT; CDR2 reads FQNNGV. The CDR3 loop is CASSWNRGVGGNTIYF. The CDR3 region has the DNA TGTGCCAGCAGCTGGAACAGGGGCGTGGGAGGAAACACCATATATTTT. Using reference TRBV11-2 and TRBJ1-3 for the parts outside the CDR3, the full variable domain is EAGVAQSPRYKIIEKRQSVAFWCNPISGHATLYWYQQILGQGPKLLIQFQNNGVVDDSQLPKDRFSAERLKGVDSTLKIQPAKLEDSAVYLCASSWNRGVGGNTIYFGEGSWLTVV.

The gene calls are TRBV5-4 and TRBJ2-5; 7 bases are a match to TRBD2. The CDR3 is made up of 14 amino acids. V was pared by 4 bases and J by 4 bases, with 7 bases of the junction left unmatched. The germline CDR1 and CDR2 sequences are SGHNT and YYREEE (reference sequence). CDR3 DNA: TGTGCCAGCAGCCTGGGGGGGGAGGGAGAGACCCAGTACTTC. Translating it yields CASSLGGEGETQYF.

This sequence joins TRBV28 and TRBJ2-5, with 8 bases matching TRBD1. The V gene's germline CDR1 is MDHEN and CDR2 SYDVKM. The CDR3 totals 15 residues. The junction had 5 bases not matched to a gene; V was cut back by 4 bases and J by 1 base. In nucleotides, the CDR3 is TGTGCCAGCAGTTACGTGACAGGGGCCCAAGAGACCCAGTACTTC. Residues: CASSYVTGAQETQYF.

This chain links TRBV2 with TRBJ2-7; 10 nucleotides align to TRBD2. The CDR3 covers 14 residues. Germline V lookup: CDR1 SNHLY, CDR2 FYNNEI. V shed 7 bases, J shed 4 bases, and the junction held 7 bases outside the gene matches. CDR3 bases: TGTGCCAGCACCAGACTAGCGGGTCAATACGAGCAGTACTTC. The encoded protein is CASTRLAGQYEQYF.

V and J are TRBV9 and TRBJ2-1; 8 nucleotides align to TRBD2. V lost 4 bases and J lost 14; bases outside the gene matches: 5. Germline V CDR1 and CDR2: SGDLS, YYNGEE. The CDR3 sequence is 11 residues long. CDR3 bases: TGTGCCAGCAGCACCGGGACTAGGAAGTTCTTC. This sequence encodes CASSTGTRKFF.

The chain recombines TRBV11-1 with TRBJ2-3; 7 nucleotides line up with TRBD2. The V gene end was trimmed by 5 bases and the J gene end by 6 bases; junction bases not matched to a gene: 8. The CDR3 totals 14 residues. CDR1 and CDR2 (germline): SGHAT, FQDESV (reference sequence). The CDR3 region has the DNA TGTGCCAGCAGCCCCCCGGGAGGTGGGGATACGCAGTATTTT. Translating gives CASSPPGGGDTQYF.

The chain uses TRBV19 and TRBJ2-3, with 10 positions matching TRBD2. CDR1 and CDR2 from the germline V gene are LNHDA and SQIVND (reference sequence). The CDR3 contains 22 residues. V shed 2 bases, J shed 1 base, and the junction held 21 bases outside the gene matches. CDR3 in amino acids: CASSIRVPGKVSGRVGTDTQYF. Here the CDR3 DNA reads TGTGCCAGTAGTATAAGGGTCCCGGGGAAGGTGAGCGGGAGGGTTGGCACAGATACGCAGTATTTT.

The rearrangement joins TRBV5-1 to TRBJ2-1; 11 nucleotides line up with TRBD2. Germline values: CDR1 SGHRS, CDR2 YFSETQ. The ends lost 4 bases at V and 9 bases at J; junction bases unmatched: 12. The CDR3 covers 16 residues. CDR3 DNA sequence: TGCGCCAGCAGCCCCCTCGAGGCTAGCGGGAGGTTTGAGCAGTTCTTC. It is translated as CASSPLEASGRFEQFF.

The J gene is TRBJ2-1, the V gene TRBV28; D gene ambiguous. Germline values: CDR1 MDHEN, CDR2 SYDVKM. This CDR3 has 14 amino acids. With 5 bases removed from V and 4 bases from J, the gap between germline ends came to 12 bases. CDR3 protein: CASSPPEPYNEQFF. The CDR3 DNA sequence: TGTGCCAGCAGTCCCCCGGAGCCATACAATGAGCAGTTCTTC.

The rearrangement joins TRBV2 to TRBJ1-5; D is unresolved. The V and J ends lost 3 bases and 7 bases respectively, with 16 bases between them. Germline-derived CDR1 and CDR2 are SNHLY and FYNNEI. This CDR3 is built from 15 residues. The CDR3, as DNA: TGTGCCAGCAGTGATTTTAGGCCCTCGGGGCAGCCCCAGCATTTT. Translating gives CASSDFRPSGQPQHF.

This clone was recorded a few times. J is TRBJ2-3 and V is TRBV7-9, with D perhaps matching TRBD2 (6 bases). This CDR3 is 15 amino acids long. V gave up 1 base and J gave up 1 base, with 9 bases separating them. Germline V gene data show CDR1 as SEHNR and CDR2 as FQNEAQ (reference sequence). The CDR3 DNA reads as TGTGCCAGCAGCTTAGAAGTAGCGGGCACAGATACGCAGTATTTT. Translating gives CASSLEVAGTDTQYF.

J is TRBJ2-2 and V is TRBV7-3; possible D gene TRBD2, 6 bases. This CDR3 is 16 amino acids long. Trimming pared 5 bases from V and 2 bases from J, leaving 15 bases between. Germline V gene data show CDR1 as SGHTA and CDR2 as FQGTGA. The CDR3, as DNA: TGTGCCAGCAGCGACCTTGGGGACTCTAACACCGGGGAGCTGTTTTTT. Amino acids: CASSDLGDSNTGELFF.

The chain employs TRBV6-6 and TRBJ2-7; D gene ambiguous. The CDR3 sequence is 14 residues long. CDR1 MNHNY and CDR2 SVGAGI come from the germline V gene (reference sequence). V was pared by 9 bases and J by 0 bases, with 15 bases between. For the CDR3, the DNA is TGTGCCAGTAGAGACTCCATAACCTCCTACGAGCAGTACTTC. It codes for CASRDSITSYEQYF.

V usage is TRBV19 and J usage is TRBJ2-5, with 8 bases matching TRBD2. This CDR3 region has 15 residues. Germline CDR1 reads LNHDA; CDR2 reads SQIVND (reference sequence). V lost 6 bases to trimming and J lost 3 bases; unmatched junction nucleotides: 9. The CDR3 is CASREAGAVKETQYF. The CDR3 nucleotides are TGTGCCAGTAGGGAAGCGGGGGCAGTTAAAGAGACCCAGTACTTC.

The sample holds a few counts of this clone. This chain connects TRBV5-1 to TRBJ2-1, with 15 bases fitting TRBD2. Germline V gives CDR1 SGHRS, CDR2 YFSETQ. The CDR3 length is 17 residues. J gave up 7 bases and V 0 bases, and 5 bases lay outside the gene matches. The DNA for the CDR3 is TGCGCCAGCAGCTTGGAGGTCGGGACTAGCGGGAGGAATGAGCAGTTCTTC. It translates to CASSLEVGTSGRNEQFF.

The gene calls are TRBV13 and TRBJ2-1, with D maybe TRBD2 (8 bases). Germline V gene lookup returns CDR1 PRHDT and CDR2 FYEKMQ (reference sequence). The CDR3 has 19 residues. V shed 1 base and J shed 0 bases, with 19 bases lying between them. This CDR3 is CASSLDRGEAGGSYNEQFF. CDR3 coding DNA: TGTGCCAGCAGCTTAGACAGGGGCGAGGCGGGAGGCTCCTACAATGAGCAGTTCTTC.

The chain has TRBV9 and TRBJ2-7; tentatively, D is TRBD2 (5 bases). This CDR3 contains 15 residues. Germline V gene sequence: CDR1 SGDLS, CDR2 YYNGEE. V was clipped by 0 bases and J by 6 bases, with 16 bases between them. The DNA for the CDR3 is TGTGCCAGCAGCGTAGGAGGGAGCGCCTCCCTCGAGCAGTACTTC. It specifies CASSVGGSASLEQYF. Together with reference TRBV9 and TRBJ2-7, the CDR3 gives the full variable domain: DSGVTQTPKHLITATGQRVTLRCSPRSGDLSVYWYQQSLDQGLQFLIQYYNGEERAKGNILERFSAQQFPDLHSELNLSSLELGDSALYFCASSVGGSASLEQYFGPGTRLTVT.

The chain employs TRBV18 and TRBJ2-5, with TRBD2 matching over 10 bases. The V gene's germline CDR1 is KGHSH and CDR2 LQKENI. This CDR3 is 16 amino acids long. With V trimmed by 3 bases and J by 3 bases, 7 bases remained unmatched. The CDR3 sequence: CASSPLAGGPKETQYF. CDR3 coding DNA: TGTGCCAGCTCACCTTTAGCGGGAGGCCCAAAAGAGACCCAGTACTTC.